A single sample is the source of the 30 T cell receptor beta chains below, sequenced in a study of blood T cell repertoires in COVID-19. Libraries were prepared by immunoSEQ multiplex PCR; TCRdb keeps only in-frame clonotypes and omits some of them. The sample carries 35,000 to 50,000 clones, around 83% recorded once. The sample taken for sequencing was peripheral blood. The receptors were sampled from a woman of 80 years or more with acute or convalescent COVID-19.

The V and J genes are TRBV5-1 and TRBJ2-1; 11 nucleotides match TRBD2. Trimming at V came to 0 bases and at J to 5 bases, leaving 7 bases not matched to a gene. CDR3 size: 17 residues. In germline, CDR1 is SGHRS, CDR2 YFSETQ. CDR3 residues: CASSLALLAGANNEQFF. The CDR3 bases are TGCGCCAGCAGCTTGGCTTTACTAGCGGGGGCTAACAATGAGCAGTTCTTC.

The rearrangement uses TRBV7-2 and TRBJ2-3; D call uncertain. Germline V gene sequence: CDR1 SGHTA, CDR2 FQGNSA. The germline V and J ends were trimmed by 1 base and 1 base, with 9 bases remaining between them. CDR3 length equals 15 residues. The CDR3 reads CASSLVVGGTDTQYF. The CDR3 region has the DNA TGTGCCAGCAGCTTAGTTGTCGGTGGCACAGATACGCAGTATTTT.

The V and J genes are TRBV5-1 and TRBJ2-2, with TRBD2 as a possible D gene (6 bases). V gave up 3 bases and J gave up 2 bases, with 8 bases separating them. The CDR3 loop spans 14 amino acids. Germline V gives CDR1 SGHRS, CDR2 YFSETQ. CDR3 in amino acids: CASSWGLNTGELFF. CDR3 nucleotides: TGCGCCAGCAGCTGGGGACTTAACACCGGGGAGCTGTTTTTT.

This chain uses TRBV4-2 with TRBJ2-3; 7 nucleotides align to TRBD2. The trim removed 0 bases at V and 7 bases at J, leaving 7 bases unmatched. Germline V gene lookup returns CDR1 LGHNA and CDR2 YNFKEQ. The CDR3 covers 15 residues. The CDR3 bases are TGTGCCAGCAGCCAAGAATTTGCGGGGGAGTATACGCAGTATTTT. Amino acids: CASSQEFAGEYTQYF.

The V gene is TRBV18, the J gene TRBJ1-2; 11 bases match TRBD1. The CDR3 contains 14 residues. The V gene's germline CDR1 is KGHSH and CDR2 LQKENI. Trimming took 3 bases from V and 8 from J; bases not matched to a gene: 5. The CDR3 sequence: CASSPDRGRGGYTF. Written as DNA, the CDR3 is TGTGCCAGCTCACCGGACAGGGGGCGGGGAGGCTACACCTTC.

The chain is built from TRBV12-1 and TRBJ1-2; TRBD1, the D gene given by the table, was not confirmed from the DNA. TRBV12-1 has pseudogene status. This CDR3 region has 16 residues. In DNA form, the CDR3 reads TGTGCCAGCAGCTTTGAAACTCGGGACAGGGGGTATGGCTACACCTTC. Protein product: CASSFETRDRGYGYTF.

The gene calls are TRBV9 and TRBJ2-1; a possible D gene is TRBD1 (6 bases). From germline, CDR1 is SGDLS and CDR2 YYNGEE. The ends were cut back, 5 bases at V and 1 base at J, with 10 bases in the middle. The CDR3 has 14 residues. The CDR3 protein is CASSNRVSYNEQFF. In DNA, the CDR3 is TGTGCCAGCAGTAACAGGGTTTCCTACAATGAGCAGTTCTTC.

V usage is TRBV2 and J usage is TRBJ1-4, with TRBD1 matching over 8 bases. This CDR3 spans 15 amino acids. The germline CDR1 and CDR2 sequences are SNHLY and FYNNEI. Losses at the gene ends were 5 bases for V and 7 bases for J; bases not matched to a gene: 9. The DNA of the CDR3 is TGTGCCAGCAGTCCTGACAGGGGTGGAGGTGAAAAACTGTTTTTT. This encodes CASSPDRGGGEKLFF.

The CDR3, as DNA: TGCGCCAGCAGCTTGGAAGGGATTCCAGGGAGGGAGCAGTACTTC. This codes for CASSLEGIPGREQYF. The chain couples TRBV5-1 to TRBJ2-7; maybe TRBD2 (6 bases). V was shortened by 0 bases and J by 7 bases, with 17 bases between the two germline ends. Germline V CDR1 and CDR2: SGHRS, YFSETQ. The CDR3 contains 15 residues.

J is TRBJ2-1 and V is TRBV5-1, with 14 bases aligning to TRBD2. Germline V CDR1 and CDR2: SGHRS, YFSETQ. V lost 4 bases to trimming and J lost 4 bases; unmatched junction nucleotides: 4. CDR3 length equals 16 residues. The CDR3 here is CASSRLAGGQYNEQFF. The CDR3 DNA reads as TGCGCCAGCAGCAGACTAGCGGGGGGGCAGTACAATGAGCAGTTCTTC. Full variable domain (outside the CDR3, taken from reference TRBV5-1 and TRBJ2-1): KAGVTQTPRYLIKTRGQQVTLSCSPISGHRSVSWYQQTPGQGLQFLFEYFSETQRNKGNFPGRFSGRQFSNSRSEMNVSTLELGDSALYLCASSRLAGGQYNEQFFGPGTRLTVL.

This clone is a singleton in its sample. V gene TRBV12-3 or TRBV12-4 combines with J gene TRBJ1-3, with D unresolved. Trimming removed 7 bases at V and 2 bases at J, with 9 bases between. The length of the CDR3 is 13 residues. In DNA form, the CDR3 reads TGTGCCAGCACCGTCGGGACTGGAAACACCATATATTTT. It codes for CASTVGTGNTIYF.

The chain employs TRBV7-6 and TRBJ1-6; 7 nucleotides align to TRBD1. V lost 2 bases and J lost 7; bases outside the gene matches: 11. Looked up from germline, CDR1 is SGHVS and CDR2 is FNYEAQ. The CDR3 runs to 17 residues. DNA for the CDR3: TGTGCCAGCAGCTTATCAAGGGACAGATTTTTGAATTCACCCCTCCACTTT. Amino acids: CASSLSRDRFLNSPLHF. Filled out from reference TRBV7-6 and TRBJ1-6, the complete variable domain reads GAGVSQSPRYKVTKRGQDVALRCDPISGHVSLYWYRQALGQGPEFLTYFNYEAQQDKSGLPNDRFSAERPEGSISTLTIQRTEQRDSAMYRCASSLSRDRFLNSPLHFGNGTRLTVT.

The chain is built from TRBV4-1 and TRBJ1-1, with D possibly TRBD1 on 6 matching bases. V shed 1 base and J shed 3 bases, with 12 bases lying between them. The length of the CDR3 is 15 residues. Per the germline V gene, CDR1 is MGHRA and CDR2 is YSYEKL. CDR3 nucleotides: TGCGCCAGCAGCCAAGCACCGGACAGAGACACTGAAGCTTTCTTT. Its translation is CASSQAPDRDTEAFF.

J is TRBJ2-1 and V is TRBV7-2, with D possibly matching TRBD1 (6 bases). Germline loops: CDR1 SGHTA, CDR2 FQGNSA. The CDR3 runs 17 residues. V was cut by 2 bases and J by 0 bases, with 14 bases left in between. The CDR3 protein is CASSLIGGSSSYNEQFF. The CDR3 region has the DNA TGTGCCAGCAGCTTAATAGGGGGATCAAGCTCCTACAATGAGCAGTTCTTC. The complete variable domain, with remaining parts taken from reference TRBV7-2 and TRBJ2-1, reads GAGVSQSPSNKVTEKGKDVELRCDPISGHTALYWYRQSLGQGLEFLIYFQGNSAPDKSGLPSDRFSAERTGGSVSTLTIQRTQQEDSAVYLCASSLIGGSSSYNEQFFGPGTRLTVL.

V is TRBV20-1 and J is TRBJ2-5, with 15 bases fitting TRBD2. The CDR3 has 16 amino acids. The germline CDR1 and CDR2 sequences are DFQATT and SNEGSKA (reference sequence). Trimming removed 3 bases from V and 5 bases from J; junction bases left unmatched: 7. The CDR3 protein is CSASRTSGGEGETQYF. CDR3 DNA sequence: TGCAGTGCTAGTCGGACTAGCGGGGGGGAAGGTGAGACCCAGTACTTC.

The chain couples TRBV6-2 or TRBV6-3 to TRBJ1-5; TRBD1 might be the D (5 bases). The V end lost 2 bases, the J end lost 7 bases, and 21 bases lay between the germline ends. Germline assignment: CDR1 MNHEY and CDR2 SVGEGT. The CDR3 consists of 17 residues. Here the CDR3 reads CASSYQAGKGMNQPQHF. CDR3 in DNA: TGTGCCAGCAGTTACCAGGCCGGAAAGGGGATGAACCAGCCCCAGCATTTT.

This chain connects TRBV3-1 (or the pseudogene TRBV3-2) to TRBJ2-3; the D gene is possibly TRBD2 (5 bases). V was clipped by 5 bases and J by 0 bases, with 12 bases between them. The germline V gene has CDR1 LGHDT and CDR2 YNNKEL (reference sequence). CDR3 size: 15 residues. CDR3 residues: CASSYSVYSTDTQYF. CDR3 nucleotide sequence: TGTGCCAGCAGCTATAGCGTGTATAGCACAGATACGCAGTATTTT.

The chain is built from TRBV4-2 and TRBJ1-1; D gene unclear. The CDR3 is 14 residues long. The V gene's germline CDR1 is LGHNA and CDR2 YNFKEQ. Trimming left V 0 bases short and J 10 bases short, with 15 bases between. CDR3 sequence reads: CASSQDYYQDRAFF. The CDR3, as DNA: TGTGCCAGCAGCCAAGATTATTATCAGGATCGAGCTTTCTTT.

This clone was detected once. The rearrangement links TRBV30 to TRBJ1-5, with D possibly matching TRBD1 (5 bases). Per germline, CDR1 GTSNPN and CDR2 SVGIG (reference sequence). The length of the CDR3 is 14 residues. V was clipped by 3 bases and J by 4 bases, with 13 bases between them. The CDR3 region is CAWSLDTPNQPQHF. The CDR3 coding sequence is TGTGCCTGGAGCCTGGACACCCCAAATCAGCCCCAGCATTTT.

This clone was observed a single time. The chain links TRBV30 to TRBJ1-1; no firm D call. The ends were cut back, 5 bases at V and 3 bases at J, with 13 bases in the middle. The germline V gene has CDR1 GTSNPN and CDR2 SVGIG (reference sequence). The CDR3 totals 13 residues. The CDR3 region is CAWDLAVDTEAFF. CDR3 sequence (DNA): TGTGCCTGGGACCTGGCTGTGGACACTGAAGCTTTCTTT. Full variable domain (rest looked up from reference TRBV30 and TRBJ1-1): SQTIHQWPATLVQPVGSPLSLECTVEGTSNPNLYWYRQAAGRGLQLLFYSVGIGQISSEVPQNLSASRPQDRQFILSSKKLLLSDSGFYLCAWDLAVDTEAFFGQGTRLTVV.

V gene TRBV30 combines with J gene TRBJ1-5; D is ambiguous. Germline V gives CDR1 GTSNPN, CDR2 SVGIG (reference sequence). Trimming shortened V by 3 bases and J by 3 bases, and 9 bases separated the two germline ends. CDR3 size: 13 residues. CDR3 amino acids: CAWRPGDNQPQHF. The CDR3 DNA follows: TGTGCCTGGAGGCCGGGAGACAATCAGCCCCAGCATTTT.

As DNA, the CDR3 is TGTGCCACCAGCCACGGAACCGGGACTGTCCGGGAAAAACTGTTTTTT. As protein: CATSHGTGTVREKLFF. The chain couples TRBV15 to TRBJ1-4, with D possibly matching TRBD1 (5 bases). This CDR3 region has 16 residues. V lost 5 bases and J 8 bases, leaving 21 bases between the germline ends. Germline V gives CDR1 LNHNV, CDR2 YYDKDF (reference sequence).

The chain joins TRBV9 to TRBJ2-5; 7 bases map to TRBD1. Germline CDR1 and CDR2: SGDLS and YYNGEE. This CDR3 has 16 residues. V dropped 4 bases and J dropped 1; count of bases not matched to a gene: 10. The CDR3 sequence is CASSPRTGRVQETQYF. CDR3 DNA: TGTGCCAGCAGCCCCCGGACAGGTAGAGTCCAAGAGACCCAGTACTTC.

This clone came up a few times. The gene calls are TRBV7-9 and TRBJ2-2, with 12 bases fitting TRBD2. Germline V gene data show CDR1 as SEHNR and CDR2 as FQNEAQ (reference sequence). The CDR3 is 17 residues long. Unmatched junction bases numbered 4, after V lost 1 base and J lost 4 bases. The CDR3 DNA sequence: TGTGCCAGCAGCTTAGGACTAGCGGGGGTGCGCACCGGGGAGCTGTTTTTT. It yields the protein CASSLGLAGVRTGELFF. Supplemented by reference TRBV7-9 and TRBJ2-2, the full variable domain reads DTGVSQNPRHKITKRGQNVTFRCDPISEHNRLYWYRQTLGQGPEFLTYFQNEAQLEKSRLLSDRFSAERPKGSFSTLEIQRTEQGDSAMYLCASSLGLAGVRTGELFFGEGSRLTVL.

The J gene is TRBJ2-3, the V gene TRBV14; TRBD2 matches 13 bases. The CDR3 has 19 residues. The germline gives CDR1 SGHDN, CDR2 FVKESK. V lost 4 bases, J lost 0 bases, and 10 bases stayed unmatched. CDR3 bases: TGTGCCAGCAGCCCACAGACTAGCGGGGGGACGAATAGCACAGATACGCAGTATTTT. Translation gives CASSPQTSGGTNSTDTQYF.

V usage is TRBV25-1 and J usage is TRBJ2-7; D possibly corresponds to TRBD1 (5 bases). The CDR3 contains 12 residues. V was trimmed by 2 bases and J by 6 bases, leaving 8 bases between them. Germline V CDR1 and CDR2: MGHDK, SYGVNS. The CDR3 sequence: CASSEPGFEQYF. CDR3 coding DNA: TGTGCCAGCAGTGAACCAGGGTTCGAGCAGTACTTC.

This clone was observed a single time. This sequence joins TRBV3-1 (or the pseudogene TRBV3-2) and TRBJ1-1; 11 bases are a match to TRBD1. V trimming: 7 bases; J trimming: 3 bases; junction bases outside the gene matches: 4. The CDR3 is made up of 14 amino acids. Germline lookup yields CDR1 LGHDT and CDR2 YNNKEL (reference sequence). CDR3 sequence reads: CASKQDRGHTEAFF. CDR3 sequence (DNA): TGTGCCAGCAAACAGGACAGGGGGCACACTGAAGCTTTCTTT.

The chain is built from TRBV10-1 and TRBJ2-2; weak D call: TRBD2 (5 bases). V was cut by 3 bases and J by 7 bases, with 6 bases left in between. The CDR3 is 12 amino acids. CDR1 and CDR2 from the germline V gene are WNHNN and SYGVQD (reference sequence). The CDR3 sequence: CASSEGGGELFF. The CDR3 nucleotides are TGCGCCAGCAGTGAAGGAGGCGGGGAGCTGTTTTTT.

The chain joins TRBV7-8 to TRBJ1-6, with no clear D. Trimming removed 0 bases at V and 10 bases at J, with 13 bases between. The CDR3 consists of 15 residues. Germline lookup yields CDR1 SGHVS and CDR2 FQNEAQ. The CDR3 is CASSLAGFTWSPLHF. For the CDR3, the DNA is TGTGCCAGCAGCTTAGCCGGGTTTACATGGTCACCCCTCCACTTT.

The chain has TRBV19 and TRBJ1-4, with D hard to call. The CDR3 extends over 13 amino acids. Trimming took 0 bases from V and 4 from J, leaving 3 bases between them. In germline, CDR1 is LNHDA, CDR2 SQIVND (reference sequence). This chain's CDR3 is CASSIDFNEKLFF. The DNA of the CDR3 is TGTGCCAGTAGTATAGACTTTAATGAAAAACTGTTTTTT.